This entry concerns a single T cell receptor beta chain. Its antigen is undetermined. The record originates from a study of cytomegalovirus exposure and HLA in healthy donors. Study results and caveats: Most subjects had HLA-A and HLA-B alleles reportedly predicted accurately by TCR beta sequences. The classifier reportedly diagnosed cytomegalovirus status with high sensitivity and specificity. Roughly uniform sequencing depth across donors was assumed, possibly incorrectly.

Germline V gene sequence: CDR1 SNHLY, CDR2 FYNNEI. The CDR3 covers 13 residues. Losses at the gene ends were 3 bases for V and 2 bases for J; bases not matched to a gene: 1. PCR primers comprised 60 Vbeta and 13 Jbeta primers. As handled by the study authors: Counted up in a later analysis, unique TCR beta chains came to some 80 million, with around 9.9 million shared. Generated by immunoSEQ multiplex PCR, the TCRdb table keeps only in-frame clones and is missing some. V and J calls and clone size are as listed in that table; D and trimming were resolved from the DNA. The sample gives some 200,000 clones, about 80% of which show up once; less than 3% is in the top ten.

Sequencing was done on a sample of PBMCs. The receptor comes from a woman in her fifties or sixties in good health and CMV-seropositive. The chain uses TRBV2 and TRBJ2-7; 7 positions match TRBD2. Written as DNA, the CDR3 is TGTGCCAGCAGTGATGGGACTACCTACGAGCAGTACTTC. It specifies CASSDGTTYEQYF.